The 5 T cell receptor beta chains presented below share a single source sample, sequenced in a study of T cell responses to AZD1222 COVID-19 vaccine. Here immunoSEQ multiplex PCR was the method, and the copy in TCRdb shows in-frame clones only, minus some. This sample has 74,000 or so clones, with approximately 84% found just once. The sample was peripheral blood, taken on day 0 of AZD1222 vaccination. These receptors all come from an adult in good health.

The rearrangement joins TRBV21-1 to TRBJ2-3; the table gives TRBD2 as D, unverified against the DNA. TRBV21-1 is tagged as a pseudogene. CDR3 length equals 15 residues. CDR3 bases: TGTGCCAGCAGCAAGGGGAGGCGGGGGGAAGATACGCAGTATTTT. Its protein product is CASSKGRRGEDTQYF.

This chain uses TRBV6-5 with TRBJ1-5; a weak D match, TRBD1 (5 bases). Germline loops: CDR1 MNHEY, CDR2 SVGAGI. This CDR3 comprises 15 residues. Trimming left V 0 bases short and J 5 bases short, with 11 bases between. CDR3 sequence: CASSYSTGTDQPQHF. The CDR3 nucleotides read TGTGCCAGCAGTTACTCGACCGGGACGGATCAGCCCCAGCATTTT.

This clone was seen more than once but under ten times. This chain joins TRBV19 and TRBJ1-2, with 7 nucleotides matching TRBD1. The CDR3 is 15 amino acids. V was clipped by 6 bases and J by 3 bases; unmatched bases: 10. Germline CDR1 LNHDA, CDR2 SQIVND (reference sequence). The CDR3 sequence is CASRTRQGGDYGYTF. The CDR3 DNA is TGTGCCAGTAGAACCCGACAGGGAGGGGACTATGGCTACACCTTC.

V is TRBV6-6 and J is TRBJ1-4; D ambiguous. The germline CDR1 and CDR2 sequences are MNHNY and SVGAGI (reference sequence). V shed 1 base and J shed 3 bases, with 6 bases lying between them. CDR3 size: 14 residues. The CDR3 loop reads CASSYYGANEKLFF. In nucleotides, the CDR3 is TGTGCCAGCAGTTACTACGGGGCTAATGAAAAACTGTTTTTT.

The chain combines TRBV7-3 with TRBJ1-1; TRBD1 agrees at 7 bases. The germline V gene encodes CDR1 SGHTA and CDR2 FQGTGA. The V gene end was trimmed by 0 bases and the J gene end by 1 base; junction bases not matched to a gene: 2. This CDR3 is built from 15 residues. CDR3 loop: CASSLTGQSNTEAFF. The CDR3 DNA sequence: TGTGCCAGCAGCTTAACGGGACAGTCGAACACTGAAGCTTTCTTT. The whole variable domain, remainder taken from reference TRBV7-3 and TRBJ1-1, is GAGVSQTPSNKVTEKGKYVELRCDPISGHTALYWYRQSLGQGPEFLIYFQGTGAADDSGLPNDRFFAVRPEGSVSTLKIQRTERGDSAVYLCASSLTGQSNTEAFFGQGTRLTVV.